This T cell receptor beta chain was found in a study of response to subunit inactivated influenza vaccine. General study points: Authors suggested few new T cells are recruited by each seasonal influenza vaccination.

TCRdb used MiXCR to reprocess the RT-PCR reads, holding one entry per CDR3 protein. The top ten clones hold approximately 10% of a sample with 530,000 or so distinct CDR3 sequences, around 15% of them seen once. In the case of this clonotype: The antigen is not known.

The V gene end was trimmed by 1 base and the J gene end by 7 bases; junction bases not matched to a gene: 5. The CDR3 has 15 amino acids. The clonotype was recovered from a man aged 45-65 years who received an inactivated influenza vaccine. This material consisted of PBMCs from blood, taken 11 to 12 days after vaccination. The rearrangement joins TRBV12-3 or TRBV12-4 to TRBJ2-1; 9 nucleotides line up with TRBD2. The CDR3 sequence is CASSLVAGGWNEQFF. Written as DNA, the CDR3 is TGTGCCAGCAGTTTAGTCGCGGGGGGGTGGAATGAGCAGTTCTTC.